This TCR beta chain is from a study of Graves' ophthalmopathy and Graves' hyperthyroidism. The germline CDR1 and CDR2 sequences are MDHEN and SYDVKM. The CDR3 has 15 amino acids. V shed 1 base, J shed 7 bases, and the junction held 9 bases outside the gene matches. RNA transcripts were the source from which TCR beta CDR3 regions were amplified. HTBI primers were employed in first-round RT-PCR, then a second-round multiplex PCR followed. TCRdb processed the multiplex PCR reads anew with MiXCR; each CDR3 protein has one entry. The sample consists of around 1.1 million distinct CDR3 sequences, 35% to 40% of them appearing once.

The sample was peripheral blood or thyroid tissue (not recorded which). J is TRBJ2-7 and V is TRBV28; 8 nucleotides agree with TRBD1. The sequence was collected from an adult man with Graves' hyperthyroidism. The CDR3 reads CASSLSGQGAGEQYF. DNA of the CDR3: TGTGCCAGCAGTTTATCCGGGCAGGGGGCTGGAGAGCAGTACTTC.